The 15 T cell receptor beta chains reported below all come from one sample, sequenced in a study of shared clonotypes between healthy human individuals. The method was immunoSEQ multiplex PCR; TCRdb's version includes in-frame clones alone and lacks a portion of them. In the table there are around 510,000 clones, about 96% of which are singletons. The sample was naive CD4+ T cells sorted from blood. The subset denotes: CD45RA+ positively selected. These receptors were obtained from a woman in her 30s in good health.

DNA of the CDR3: TGCGCCAGCAGCGCGGATCGGGGTGCAACTAATGAAAAACTGTTTTTT. The encoded protein is CASSADRGATNEKLFF. V gene TRBV5-1 combines with J gene TRBJ1-4, with no clear D. V was shortened by 4 bases and J by 0 bases, with 13 bases between the two germline ends. The CDR3 sequence is 16 residues long. The germline V gene has CDR1 SGHRS and CDR2 YFSETQ.

J is TRBJ2-3 and V is TRBV28, with 9 bases identical to TRBD2. Germline lookup yields CDR1 MDHEN and CDR2 SYDVKM. The J segment lost 5 bases and the V segment lost 2 bases, leaving 5 bases of the junction unmatched. CDR3 length: 15 amino acids. In DNA, the CDR3 is TGTGCCAGCAGTTTAGCGGGAGGGGCGGTAGATACGCAGTATTTT. It translates to CASSLAGGAVDTQYF.

The V call is TRBV2, the J call TRBJ2-1, with unresolved D. Germline CDR1 reads SNHLY; CDR2 reads FYNNEI. V lost 2 bases and J 0 bases, leaving 2 bases between the germline ends. The CDR3 totals 13 residues. CDR3 residues: CASSESSYNEQFF. The CDR3 DNA is TGTGCCAGCAGTGAAAGCTCCTACAATGAGCAGTTCTTC.

The V gene is TRBV30, the J gene TRBJ2-5, with D hard to call. Trimming cost V 4 bases and J 4 bases, with 10 bases left between them. Germline values: CDR1 GTSNPN, CDR2 SVGIG (reference sequence). The CDR3 totals 12 residues. CDR3 coding DNA: TGTGCCTGGATCCTCCAAGGAGAGACCCAGTACTTC. Translation gives CAWILQGETQYF.

V usage is TRBV15 and J usage is TRBJ2-1; D is unresolved. The ends were cut back, 0 bases at V and 8 bases at J, with 11 bases in the middle. The CDR3 loop spans 14 amino acids. Germline V lookup: CDR1 LNHNV, CDR2 YYDKDF (reference sequence). Here the CDR3 DNA reads TGTGCCACCAGCAGAGATCGAGGTGGTGATGAGCAGTTCTTC. Translation: CATSRDRGGDEQFF.

The CDR3 loop is CATTSGASGRGEQYF. The CDR3 region has the DNA TGTGCCACCACTAGTGGGGCTAGCGGGAGAGGCGAGCAGTACTTC. The genes are TRBV28 and TRBJ2-7; 10 bases align to TRBD2. J was trimmed by 6 bases and V by 10 bases; bases with no gene match: 15. Germline V gene lookup returns CDR1 MDHEN and CDR2 SYDVKM. The CDR3 covers 15 residues. The whole variable domain, remainder taken from reference TRBV28 and TRBJ2-7, is DVKVTQSSRYLVKRTGEKVFLECVQDMDHENMFWYRQDPGLGLRLIYFSYDVKMKEKGDIPEGYSVSREKKERFSLILESASTNQTSMYLCATTSGASGRGEQYFGPGTRLTVT.

The chain combines TRBV28 with TRBJ2-4; perhaps TRBD2 as D (5 bases). This CDR3 is 13 amino acids long. Germline CDR1 MDHEN, CDR2 SYDVKM. Between the trimmed V and J ends, which lost 2 bases and 9 bases, there was a span of 11 bases. CDR3 sequence (DNA): TGTGCCAGCAGTTTAAACGGGATCGGCATTCAGTACTTC. Amino acids: CASSLNGIGIQYF.

The chain combines TRBV5-6 with TRBJ2-3, with D uncertain. Germline CDR1 reads SGHDT; CDR2 reads YYEEEE. Between the trimmed V and J ends, which lost 4 bases and 1 base, there was a span of 19 bases. This CDR3 is built from 17 residues. The DNA of the CDR3 is TGTGCCAGCAGCCGCAAATACAGTTTAGGTGGCACAGATACGCAGTATTTT. The encoded protein is CASSRKYSLGGTDTQYF.

V is TRBV19 and J is TRBJ1-2, with 8 nucleotides matching TRBD1. The CDR3 contains 15 residues. Germline V gene data show CDR1 as LNHDA and CDR2 as SQIVND (reference sequence). Trimming cost V 3 bases and J 0 bases; bases outside gene matches: 3. CDR3 bases: TGTGCCAGTAGTATTCAGGACAGGGCTAACTATGGCTACACCTTC. This gives the protein CASSIQDRANYGYTF.

The gene calls are TRBV6-1 and TRBJ1-1, with D hard to call. The CDR3 is made up of 15 amino acids. Germline-derived CDR1 and CDR2 are MNHNS and SASEGT. V lost 2 bases, J lost 0 bases, and 10 bases lay in between. CDR3 residues: CASSEFPSMNTEAFF. CDR3 DNA: TGTGCCAGCAGTGAATTTCCGTCGATGAACACTGAAGCTTTCTTT.

The chain employs TRBV10-1 and TRBJ2-7; 8 bases align to TRBD1. V was clipped by 3 bases and J by 7 bases; unmatched bases: 8. Germline V lookup: CDR1 WNHNN, CDR2 SYGVQD (reference sequence). The CDR3 has 14 residues. The CDR3 DNA reads as TGCGCCAGCAGTGATCGTCAGGGGGCTGAGGAGCAGTACTTC. Protein sequence: CASSDRQGAEEQYF.

The CDR3 loop reads CASSSPGTDSGNTIYF. The CDR3 bases are TGTGCCAGCAGTTCCCCCGGGACGGACTCTGGAAACACCATATATTTT. The chain combines TRBV28 with TRBJ1-3, with TRBD1 as a possible D gene (5 bases). The germline gives CDR1 MDHEN, CDR2 SYDVKM. The V end was cut by 4 bases, the J end by 0 bases, with 13 bases between. This CDR3 region has 16 residues.

The CDR3 bases are TGTGCCAGCAGCCCCGTCGACAGAGCCTACGAGCAGTACTTC. Translation: CASSPVDRAYEQYF. The chain links TRBV5-6 to TRBJ2-7, with D perhaps TRBD1 (5 bases). Trimming removed 4 bases at V and 2 bases at J, with 13 bases between. Looked up from germline, CDR1 is SGHDT and CDR2 is YYEEEE. This CDR3 region has 14 residues.

The chain uses TRBV7-9 and TRBJ2-4; possible D gene TRBD2, 6 bases. V lost 3 bases and J 6 bases, leaving 18 bases between the germline ends. Germline loops: CDR1 SEHNR, CDR2 FQNEAQ (reference sequence). The CDR3 extends over 16 amino acids. In DNA form, the CDR3 reads TGTGCCAGCAGCTTTGATAACATAGCGGATCCAAACATTCAGTACTTC. Protein product: CASSFDNIADPNIQYF.

The V call is TRBV29-1, the J call TRBJ2-1; 8 bases line up with TRBD1. V gave up 6 bases and J gave up 8 bases; unmatched junction bases: 12. CDR3 length: 14 residues. Germline V gives CDR1 SQVTM, CDR2 ANQGSEA. Here the CDR3 DNA reads TGCAGCGTAGACAGACAGGGGATTATACATGAGCAGTTCTTC. This sequence encodes CSVDRQGIIHEQFF.